A selection of T cell receptor beta chains follows, all from one sample in a study of Graves' ophthalmopathy and Graves' hyperthyroidism. TCRdb re-called the multiplex PCR reads with MiXCR, one entry per CDR3 protein. The table records more than 1,000,000 distinct CDR3 sequences, about 38% of them present only once. Sequencing was performed on peripheral blood or thyroid tissue (not recorded which). All receptors come from an adult man with Graves' hyperthyroidism. The CDR3 runs from the conserved cysteine through the conserved F or W. D genes are given only for firm matches. Some rows mark clone size as missing; the rest say once, few, many or name a class of expanded clone.

clone_size: .; j_call: TRBJ2-7; d_call: .; v_call: TRBV12-3/TRBV12-4; cdr3_nt: TGTGCCAGCAGCACGGACGGCCTCTACGAGCAGTACTTC; cdr3_aa: CASSTDGLYEQYF
clone_size: few; j_call: TRBJ1-4; d_call: .; v_call: TRBV4-3; cdr3_nt: TGCGCCAGCAGACAGGGACGGGGTACTGAAAAACTGTTTTTT; cdr3_aa: CASRQGRGTEKLFF
clone_size: many; j_call: TRBJ2-2; d_call: .; v_call: TRBV7-6; cdr3_nt: TGTGCCAGCAACATGGCCGGGGAGCTGTTTTTT; cdr3_aa: CASNMAGELFF
clone_size: .; j_call: TRBJ2-7; d_call: .; v_call: TRBV14; cdr3_nt: TGTGCCTGGAGTGTAAGAAACGAGCAGTACTTC; cdr3_aa: CAWSVRNEQYF
clone_size: many; j_call: TRBJ2-6; d_call: .; v_call: TRBV7-3; cdr3_nt: TGTGCCAGCAGCTTAAGTCTGCTCTCTGGGGCCAACGTCCTGACTTTC; cdr3_aa: CASSLSLLSGANVLTF
clone_size: few; j_call: TRBJ2-6; d_call: .; v_call: TRBV4-3; cdr3_nt: TGCGCCAGCAGCCAAGAAAGACCCCTCCCTGGTGGGGCCAACGTCCTGACTTTC; cdr3_aa: CASSQERPLPGGANVLTF
clone_size: many; j_call: TRBJ2-7; d_call: TRBD2; v_call: TRBV24-1; cdr3_nt: TGTGCCACCAGTGATCCCGGGACTAGCGGATCCTACGAGCAGTACTTC; cdr3_aa: CATSDPGTSGSYEQYF
clone_size: .; j_call: TRBJ2-5; d_call: .; v_call: TRBV24-1; cdr3_nt: TGTGCCACCAGTGATCAAGACCTGCCTTGGGGGACCCAGTACTTC; cdr3_aa: CATSDQDLPWGTQYF
clone_size: .; j_call: TRBJ2-6; d_call: .; v_call: TRBV7-2; cdr3_nt: TGTGCCAGCAGCTTATTAAGGGGCCCCTTACAAGAGACTTTC; cdr3_aa: CASSLLRGPLQETF
clone_size: few; j_call: TRBJ2-5; d_call: TRBD2; v_call: TRBV5-4; cdr3_nt: TGTGCCAGCAGCTTTGGGGGAGGGCAAGAGATCCAGTACTTC; cdr3_aa: CASSFGGGQEIQYF
clone_size: few; j_call: TRBJ1-2; d_call: TRBD1; v_call: TRBV5-1; cdr3_nt: TGTGCCAGCTCCCCATCGGGACAGGGGTACTATGGCTACACCTTC; cdr3_aa: CASSPSGQGYYGYTF
clone_size: .; j_call: TRBJ1-2; d_call: TRBD1; v_call: TRBV6-5; cdr3_nt: TGTGCCAGCAGTTATGACAGGGGAGTCGGCTACACCTTC; cdr3_aa: CASSYDRGVGYTF
clone_size: .; j_call: TRBJ1-2; d_call: .; v_call: TRBV25-1; cdr3_nt: TGTGCCAGCAAGTTTCATTCCTCGACAGGTTCCCATTCCTATGGCTACACCTTC; cdr3_aa: CASKFHSSTGSHSYGYTF
clone_size: many; j_call: TRBJ1-4; d_call: .; v_call: TRBV7-9; cdr3_nt: TGTGCCAGCAGCCTTTGGGACAATGAAAAACTGTTTTTT; cdr3_aa: CASSLWDNEKLFF
clone_size: many; j_call: TRBJ1-1; d_call: .; v_call: TRBV4-2; cdr3_nt: TGTGCCAGCAGCCAAGATCTATTGAACACTGAAGCTTTCTTT; cdr3_aa: CASSQDLLNTEAFF
clone_size: few; j_call: TRBJ1-2; d_call: TRBD1; v_call: TRBV30; cdr3_nt: TGTGCCTGGGCGGGGGACAGGGGAGGCTACACCTTC; cdr3_aa: CAWAGDRGGYTF
clone_size: .; j_call: TRBJ2-6; d_call: .; v_call: TRBV11-1; cdr3_nt: TGTGCCAGCAGCGACACTGACCCTGGGGCCAACGTCCTGACTTTC; cdr3_aa: CASSDTDPGANVLTF
clone_size: many; j_call: TRBJ2-6; d_call: .; v_call: TRBV19; cdr3_nt: TGTGCCAGTGAGGACGCGAACTCTGGGGCCAACGTCCTGACTTTC; cdr3_aa: CASEDANSGANVLTF
clone_size: .; j_call: TRBJ2-7; d_call: TRBD2; v_call: TRBV29-1; cdr3_nt: TGCAGCGCGACTAGCAGTGCCCCCTACGAGCAGTACTTC; cdr3_aa: CSATSSAPYEQYF
clone_size: .; j_call: TRBJ1-2; d_call: .; v_call: TRBV12-3/TRBV12-4; cdr3_nt: TGTGCCAGCAGTCCCTATGGCAGGGGAGTCGGCTACACCTTC; cdr3_aa: CASSPYGRGVGYTF
clone_size: few; j_call: TRBJ1-3; d_call: .; v_call: TRBV20-1; cdr3_nt: TGCAGTGCTAGAGATGGGTCCTACTCTGGAAACACCATATATTTT; cdr3_aa: CSARDGSYSGNTIYF
clone_size: few; j_call: TRBJ1-4; d_call: .; v_call: TRBV4-1; cdr3_nt: TGCGCCAGCAGCCAAGAAGGCATAGGGCTGCCTGAAAAACTGTTTTTT; cdr3_aa: CASSQEGIGLPEKLFF
clone_size: .; j_call: TRBJ1-5; d_call: TRBD1; v_call: TRBV24-1; cdr3_nt: TGTGCCACCAGCCAACAGGGGGGTAGCAATCAGCCCCAGCATTTT; cdr3_aa: CATSQQGGSNQPQHF
clone_size: .; j_call: TRBJ2-7; d_call: .; v_call: TRBV25-1; cdr3_nt: TGTGCTAGAACTTTAGACGAGCAGTACTTC; cdr3_aa: CARTLDEQYF
clone_size: many; j_call: TRBJ2-5; d_call: .; v_call: TRBV7-2; cdr3_nt: TGTGCCAGCAGCTTAGATGTTGGGGAGGAAATCCCGGAGACCCAGTACTTC; cdr3_aa: CASSLDVGEEIPETQYF
clone_size: .; j_call: TRBJ2-7; d_call: TRBD1; v_call: TRBV29-1; cdr3_nt: TGCAGCTCGACAGGGGAGGCTGGGGAGCAGTACTTC; cdr3_aa: CSSTGEAGEQYF
clone_size: many; j_call: TRBJ2-7; d_call: .; v_call: TRBV2; cdr3_nt: TGTGCCAGCAGCGGGGGACAGAGGATTAACAACGAGCAGTACTTC; cdr3_aa: CASSGGQRINNEQYF
clone_size: few; j_call: TRBJ1-2; d_call: .; v_call: TRBV7-2; cdr3_nt: TGTGCCAGCAGCTCTCCCGGGGATGGCTACACCTTC; cdr3_aa: CASSSPGDGYTF
clone_size: many; j_call: TRBJ2-7; d_call: .; v_call: TRBV4-3; cdr3_nt: TGCGCCAGCAGCCAAACGACTACCAGCTCCTACGAGCAGTACTTC; cdr3_aa: CASSQTTTSSYEQYF